A single sample gave rise to the 27 T cell receptor beta chains below, sequenced in a study of CD8 T cells in Susac syndrome. Random hexamers were used to reverse transcribe the RNA input (about 0.45 to 1 ug). One entry per CDR3 protein, called by TCRdb with MiXCR from the immunoSEQ multiplex PCR reads. The sample carries tens of thousands of distinct CDR3 sequences, 90% to 95% recorded once. Source material: CD8+ T cells from PBMCs. Receptor source: a human donor with multiple sclerosis.

Only one count was recorded for this clonotype. The chain links TRBV27 to TRBJ1-2, with D perhaps matching TRBD1 (5 bases). The CDR3 is 14 residues long. Germline loops: CDR1 MNHEY, CDR2 SMNVEV (reference sequence). V was shortened by 6 bases and J by 2 bases, with 13 bases between the two germline ends. This chain's CDR3 is CASRNSGLNYGYTF. The DNA of the CDR3 is TGTGCCAGCAGAAACTCAGGGCTCAACTATGGCTACACCTTC.

The CDR3 DNA is TGCGCCAGCAGCTTAATCACCGGGACAGGTCTGGCCTATGGCTACACCTTC. Its translation: CASSLITGTGLAYGYTF. This chain connects TRBV5-1 to TRBJ1-2; 8 bases are shared with TRBD1. From germline, CDR1 is SGHRS and CDR2 YFSETQ. The junction had 13 bases not matched to a gene; V was cut back by 2 bases and J by 4 bases. The CDR3 has 17 residues.

The V gene is TRBV28, the J gene TRBJ2-7; the D is unclear. CDR3 size: 10 residues. CDR1 is MDHEN, CDR2 SYDVKM, per germline. Trimming stripped 0 bases from V and 6 bases from J, with 0 bases between. The DNA for the CDR3 is TGTGCCAGCAGTTTATGCGAGCAGTACTTC. Translated: CASSLCEQYF.

The CDR3 nucleotides are TGTGCCAGCAGCTTAGGCAAGGATACGGACACTGAAGCTTTCTTT. Its protein product is CASSLGKDTDTEAFF. The chain couples TRBV7-9 to TRBJ1-1; unclear D gene. V was clipped by 1 base and J by 3 bases, with 12 bases between them. CDR1 SEHNR and CDR2 FQNEAQ come from the germline V gene (reference sequence). The CDR3 extends over 15 amino acids.

The chain links TRBV6-6 to TRBJ2-5; tentatively, D is TRBD2 (6 bases). Germline values: CDR1 MNHNY, CDR2 SVGAGI (reference sequence). CDR3 length: 15 amino acids. Between the trimmed V and J ends, which lost 1 base and 8 bases, there was a span of 17 bases. CDR3 coding DNA: TGTGCCAGCAGTTACTACGGTGTGAGAGCGGGTACCCAGTACTTC. Its translation: CASSYYGVRAGTQYF.

This chain connects TRBV12-3 or TRBV12-4 to TRBJ2-1; a possible D gene is TRBD1 (5 bases). V shed 4 bases and J shed 4 bases, with 11 bases lying between them. The CDR3 length is 14 residues. CDR3 amino acids: CASSSDDRYNEQFF. For the CDR3, the DNA is TGTGCCAGCAGTTCCGACGACAGATACAATGAGCAGTTCTTC.

The genes are TRBV12-3 or TRBV12-4 and TRBJ1-5; 7 bases match TRBD1. The J segment lost 4 bases and the V segment lost 7 bases, leaving 7 bases of the junction unmatched. The CDR3 has 14 residues. DNA of the CDR3: TGTGCCAGCAATCCTACAGGGGTGAATCAGCCCCAGCATTTT. It specifies CASNPTGVNQPQHF.

This clonotype was seen just once. This chain links TRBV30 with TRBJ2-7; D is uncertain. This CDR3 is built from 12 residues. Germline V gene data show CDR1 as GTSNPN and CDR2 as SVGIG (reference sequence). The ends were cut back, 2 bases at V and 0 bases at J, with 5 bases in the middle. As DNA, the CDR3 is TGTGCCTGGAGTCTCAGCTCCTACGAGCAGTACTTC. Its translation is CAWSLSSYEQYF.

The chain uses TRBV6-1 and TRBJ2-2; D could derive from TRBD1 or TRBD2 (6 bases each). CDR3 length equals 18 residues. V lost 6 bases to trimming and J lost 0 bases, with 20 bases between them. The germline V gene encodes CDR1 MNHNS and CDR2 SASEGT. CDR3 sequence reads: CASSLEIKGGSNTGELFF. The CDR3 DNA sequence: TGTGCCAGCAGCCTAGAAATCAAGGGGGGATCGAACACCGGGGAGCTGTTTTTT.

J is TRBJ2-7 and V is TRBV20-1; TRBD1 matches 8 bases. V shed 0 bases and J 3 bases; nucleotides not matched to a gene: 4. The CDR3 length is 14 residues. Germline V lookup: CDR1 DFQATT, CDR2 SNEGSKA (reference sequence). This CDR3 is CSARDPDRGYEQYF. CDR3 nucleotides: TGCAGTGCTAGAGATCCCGACAGGGGCTACGAGCAGTACTTC.

The chain uses TRBV15 and TRBJ1-5; D is perhaps TRBD1 (5 bases). Germline CDR1 LNHNV, CDR2 YYDKDF (reference sequence). V shed 5 bases and J shed 4 bases, with 15 bases lying between them. The CDR3 totals 15 residues. CDR3 DNA sequence: TGTGCCACCAGCCCTGGGGCGGGGAGAAATCAGCCCCAGCATTTT. This translates into CATSPGAGRNQPQHF.

V and J are TRBV5-1 and TRBJ2-2; D is perhaps TRBD1 (5 bases). Trimming removed 2 bases from V and 3 bases from J, with 17 bases in between. The CDR3 sequence is 17 residues long. Germline lookup yields CDR1 SGHRS and CDR2 YFSETQ. CDR3 nucleotides: TGCGCCAGCAGCTTAAAACAGGTTGCAGTCTACACCGGGGAGCTGTTTTTT. As protein: CASSLKQVAVYTGELFF.

This chain uses TRBV28 with TRBJ1-4, with D perhaps TRBD1 (5 bases). The CDR3 spans 16 residues. V lost 6 bases and J lost 8, with 22 bases in between. CDR1 and CDR2 from the germline V gene are MDHEN and SYDVKM. This CDR3 reads CASSHGAPLSQEKLFF. The DNA of the CDR3 is TGTGCCAGCAGCCACGGGGCCCCATTATCACAGGAAAAACTGTTTTTT.

The gene calls are TRBV30 and TRBJ1-6; D may be TRBD1 (6 bases). Germline assignment: CDR1 GTSNPN and CDR2 SVGIG (reference sequence). The CDR3 is made up of 13 amino acids. The V gene lost 2 bases and the J gene lost 10 bases, with 12 bases spanning the gap. CDR3: CAWSWGAGSPLHF. CDR3 nucleotides: TGTGCCTGGAGTTGGGGGGCCGGATCACCCCTCCACTTT.

The V and J genes are TRBV27 and TRBJ2-1, with TRBD1 matching over 9 bases. CDR1 and CDR2 (germline): MNHEY, SMNVEV (reference sequence). V was pared by 6 bases and J by 6 bases, with 9 bases of the junction left unmatched. CDR3 length: 15 amino acids. Written as DNA, the CDR3 is TGTGCCAGCAGGGGACAGGGTTTAGTTTTCAATGAGCAGTTCTTC. This translates into CASRGQGLVFNEQFF.

This chain joins TRBV3-1 and TRBJ2-1, with D perhaps matching TRBD2 (6 bases). The V end lost 3 bases, the J end lost 5 bases, and 17 bases lay between the germline ends. The germline V gene encodes CDR1 LGHDT and CDR2 YNNKEL (reference sequence). The CDR3 totals 16 residues. CDR3 bases: TGTGCCAGCAGCCAGCGAAGACTAGACCCTAACAATGAGCAGTTCTTC. This sequence encodes CASSQRRLDPNNEQFF.

The V and J genes are TRBV19 and TRBJ2-7, with 7 bases fitting TRBD2. There are 15 residues in the CDR3. Germline trimming cut 7 bases from V and 6 bases from J; bases unmatched to any gene: 15. The germline gives CDR1 LNHDA, CDR2 SQIVND (reference sequence). Written as DNA, the CDR3 is TGTGCCAGTACCAATCAGAGGGAGGGCCACACCGAGCAGTACTTC. Translated, it gives CASTNQREGHTEQYF.

V gene TRBV19 combines with J gene TRBJ1-5; D is ambiguous. This CDR3 is built from 13 residues. Trimming took 3 bases from V and 6 from J, leaving 9 bases between them. In germline, CDR1 is LNHDA, CDR2 SQIVND (reference sequence). CDR3 sequence reads: CASSMAPSQPQHF. The DNA for the CDR3 is TGTGCCAGTAGTATGGCCCCAAGTCAGCCCCAGCATTTT.

The chain combines TRBV5-4 with TRBJ2-7, with 10 bases aligning to TRBD2. CDR1 and CDR2 (germline): SGHNT, YYREEE (reference sequence). V shed 5 bases, J shed 7 bases, and the junction held 9 bases outside the gene matches. The CDR3 spans 14 residues. CDR3 region: CASSDTSGAWEQYF. The CDR3 DNA reads as TGTGCCAGCAGTGACACTAGCGGGGCTTGGGAGCAGTACTTC.

The chain couples TRBV7-9 to TRBJ2-3, with a possible D match to TRBD2 (6 bases). V was clipped by 3 bases and J by 3 bases, with 16 bases between them. Germline V gene sequence: CDR1 SEHNR, CDR2 FQNEAQ (reference sequence). The CDR3 loop spans 16 amino acids. CDR3 sequence (DNA): TGTGCCAGCAGCTTGGACTCCCGGGAGCCGACAGATACGCAGTATTTT. It translates to CASSLDSREPTDTQYF.

The rearrangement joins TRBV12-3 or TRBV12-4 to TRBJ2-5; D is unclear. Trimming removed 1 base from V and 9 bases from J, with 15 bases in between. The CDR3 runs to 14 residues. CDR3: CASSLGTPRMAQYF. The CDR3 region has the DNA TGTGCCAGCAGTTTAGGTACTCCACGAATGGCCCAGTACTTC.

The chain joins TRBV13 to TRBJ2-1, with unresolved D. The germline V gene has CDR1 PRHDT and CDR2 FYEKMQ (reference sequence). The CDR3 is 14 residues long. Trimming cost V 0 bases and J 5 bases, with 8 bases left between them. Here the CDR3 reads CASSLGSTDNEQFF. The CDR3 DNA reads as TGTGCCAGCAGCTTAGGCTCTACAGACAATGAGCAGTTCTTC.

The chain uses TRBV29-1 and TRBJ2-1, with 8 bases identical to TRBD2. The J segment lost 4 bases and the V segment lost 4 bases, leaving 9 bases of the junction unmatched. CDR3 size: 15 residues. Germline lookup yields CDR1 SQVTM and CDR2 ANQGSEA. CDR3 residues: CSVGDGSGTYNEQFF. DNA for the CDR3: TGCAGCGTTGGGGATGGTAGCGGGACATACAATGAGCAGTTCTTC.

J is TRBJ1-1 and V is TRBV27; 9 positions agree with TRBD1. Germline CDR1 reads MNHEY; CDR2 reads SMNVEV (reference sequence). This CDR3 region has 14 residues. The trim removed 5 bases at V and 5 bases at J, leaving 6 bases unmatched. The chain's CDR3 is CASSKRQGVTEAFF. The CDR3 nucleotides read TGTGCCAGCAGTAAACGACAGGGGGTTACTGAAGCTTTCTTT.

This chain uses TRBV27 with TRBJ1-1; a weak D match, TRBD1 (5 bases). The germline CDR1 and CDR2 sequences are MNHEY and SMNVEV (reference sequence). The V end lost 4 bases, the J end lost 1 base, and 13 bases lay between the germline ends. The CDR3 is made up of 15 amino acids. The chain's CDR3 is CASSSGLGTNTEAFF. The CDR3 DNA follows: TGTGCCAGCAGTTCAGGCCTAGGGACGAACACTGAAGCTTTCTTT.

This clonotype has only one observation. This chain links TRBV7-9 with TRBJ2-5, with TRBD2 matching over 7 bases. Germline V gene lookup returns CDR1 SEHNR and CDR2 FQNEAQ (reference sequence). There are 17 residues in the CDR3. V lost 5 bases and J lost 4; bases outside the gene matches: 16. CDR3 sequence (DNA): TGTGCCAGCAGCCGAGGTCAGGCGGCCTTAGCGGGAGAGACCCAGTACTTC. Translation: CASSRGQAALAGETQYF.

V and J are TRBV11-2 and TRBJ2-1, with 9 bases aligning to TRBD1. CDR3 length equals 15 residues. V lost 3 bases, J lost 6 bases, and 6 bases stayed unmatched. The V gene's germline CDR1 is SGHAT and CDR2 FQNNGV. The CDR3 bases are TGTGCCAGCAGCTTTACAGGGGGCGCTTCCAATGAGCAGTTCTTC. Its translation is CASSFTGGASNEQFF.